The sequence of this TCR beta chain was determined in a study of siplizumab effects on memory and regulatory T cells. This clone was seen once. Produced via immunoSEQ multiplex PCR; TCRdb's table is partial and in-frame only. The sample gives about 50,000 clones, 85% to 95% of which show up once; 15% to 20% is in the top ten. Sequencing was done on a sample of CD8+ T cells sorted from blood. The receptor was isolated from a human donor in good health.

The CDR3 DNA is TGTGCCAGCAGCTACGGGACATGGGGGGGCTACACCTTC. Residues: CASSYGTWGGYTF. J is TRBJ1-2 and V is TRBV7-9; a possible D gene is TRBD1 (6 bases). The CDR3 sequence is 13 residues long. Trimming stripped 4 bases from V and 8 bases from J, with 14 bases between. Germline V CDR1 and CDR2: SEHNR, FQNEAQ (reference sequence).